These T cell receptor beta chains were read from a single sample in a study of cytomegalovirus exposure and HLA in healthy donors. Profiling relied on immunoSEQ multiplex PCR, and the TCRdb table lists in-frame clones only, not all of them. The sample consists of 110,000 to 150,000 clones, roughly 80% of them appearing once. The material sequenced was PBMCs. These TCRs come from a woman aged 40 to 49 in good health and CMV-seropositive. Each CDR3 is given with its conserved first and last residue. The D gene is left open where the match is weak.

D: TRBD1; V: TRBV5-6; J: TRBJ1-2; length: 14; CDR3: CASSTRDRGRGYTF
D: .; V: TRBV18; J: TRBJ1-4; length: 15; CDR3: CASSVNRDLGEKLFF
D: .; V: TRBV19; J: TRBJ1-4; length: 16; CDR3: CASSITRLATNEKLFF
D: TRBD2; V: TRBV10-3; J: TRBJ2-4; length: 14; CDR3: CASAGGPSKNIQYF
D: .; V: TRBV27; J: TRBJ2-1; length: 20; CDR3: CASSLEYGRAYLIKDNEQFF
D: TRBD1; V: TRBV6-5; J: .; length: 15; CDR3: CASSVRDRGTYEQYF
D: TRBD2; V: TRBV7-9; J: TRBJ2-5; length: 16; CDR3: CASSLALASGRETQYF
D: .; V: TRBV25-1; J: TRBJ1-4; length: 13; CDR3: CASMEGANEKLFF
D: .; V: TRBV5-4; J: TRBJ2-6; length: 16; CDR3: CASSQDPSTGANVLTF
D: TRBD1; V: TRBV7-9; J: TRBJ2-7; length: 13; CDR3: CASTGQGAYEQYF
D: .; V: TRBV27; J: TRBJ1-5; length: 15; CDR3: CASSPSQGLGQPQHF
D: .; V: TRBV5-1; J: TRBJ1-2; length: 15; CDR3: CASSLNRVANYGYTF
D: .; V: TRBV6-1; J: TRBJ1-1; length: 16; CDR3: CASSDIWSRGNTEAFF
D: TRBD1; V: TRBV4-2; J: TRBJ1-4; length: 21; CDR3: CASSQDQYRDRGLVSIGKLFF
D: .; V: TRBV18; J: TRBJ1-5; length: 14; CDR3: CASSPPGGGQPQHF
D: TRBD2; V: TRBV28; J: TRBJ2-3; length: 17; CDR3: CASSLRFWRGITDTQYF
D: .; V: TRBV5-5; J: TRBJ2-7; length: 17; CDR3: CASSPTDISGIYGEQYF